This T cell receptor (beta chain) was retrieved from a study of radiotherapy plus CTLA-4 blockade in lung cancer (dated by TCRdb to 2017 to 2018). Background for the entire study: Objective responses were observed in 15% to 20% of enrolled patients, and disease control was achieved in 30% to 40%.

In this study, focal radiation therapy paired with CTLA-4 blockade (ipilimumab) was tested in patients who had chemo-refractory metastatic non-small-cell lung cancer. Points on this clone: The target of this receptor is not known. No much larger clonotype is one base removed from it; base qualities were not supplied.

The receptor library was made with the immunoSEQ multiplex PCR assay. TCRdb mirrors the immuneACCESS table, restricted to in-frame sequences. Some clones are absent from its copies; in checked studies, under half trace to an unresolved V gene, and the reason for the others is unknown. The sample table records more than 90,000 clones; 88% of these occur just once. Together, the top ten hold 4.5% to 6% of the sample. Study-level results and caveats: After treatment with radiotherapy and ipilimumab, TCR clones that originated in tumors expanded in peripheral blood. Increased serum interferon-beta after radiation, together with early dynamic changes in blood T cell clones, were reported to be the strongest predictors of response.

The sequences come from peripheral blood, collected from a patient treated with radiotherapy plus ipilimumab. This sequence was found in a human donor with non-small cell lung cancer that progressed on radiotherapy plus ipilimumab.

CDR3 protein: CSAYLTSGSVYEQYF. The DNA is as follows: TGCAGCGCCTACCTGACTAGCGGGAGTGTTTACGAGCAGTACTTC. Recombination connected TRBV29-1 to TRBJ2-7; TRBD2 fits 12 bases in the junction. The CDR3 covers 15 residues, taking in both the cysteine and the phenylalanine. Here the CDR3 DNA is all that survives: 45 bases in frame from base 1. Reading the germline V gene gives CDR1 SQVTM and CDR2 ANQGSEA. At the junction V is shortened by 7 bases and J by 4 bases; bases outside the gene matches: 11.